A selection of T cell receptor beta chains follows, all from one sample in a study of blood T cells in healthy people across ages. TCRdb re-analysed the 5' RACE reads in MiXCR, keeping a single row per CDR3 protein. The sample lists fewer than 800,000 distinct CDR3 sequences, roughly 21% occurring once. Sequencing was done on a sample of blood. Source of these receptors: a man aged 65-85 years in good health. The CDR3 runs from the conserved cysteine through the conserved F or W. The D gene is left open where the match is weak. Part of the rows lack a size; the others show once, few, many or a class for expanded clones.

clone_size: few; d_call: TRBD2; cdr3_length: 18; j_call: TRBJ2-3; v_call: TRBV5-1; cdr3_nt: TGCGCCAGCAGCTTGGCCATCCGGACTAGCGGGAGTACAGATACGCAGTATTTT; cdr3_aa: CASSLAIRTSGSTDTQYF
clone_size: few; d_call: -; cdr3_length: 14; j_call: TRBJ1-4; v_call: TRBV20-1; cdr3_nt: TGCAGTGCAATGGTCGGTTGGGATAATGAAAAACTGTTTTTT; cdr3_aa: CSAMVGWDNEKLFF
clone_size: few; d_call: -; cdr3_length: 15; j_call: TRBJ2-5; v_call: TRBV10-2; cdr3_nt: TGCGCCAGCAGTGAGTATCCAGGAGGAAAAGAGACCCAGTACTTC; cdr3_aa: CASSEYPGGKETQYF
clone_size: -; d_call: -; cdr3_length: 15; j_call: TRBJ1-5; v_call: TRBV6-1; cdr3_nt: TGTGCCAGCAGTGAAGCCCTGGGGAGGGTGTACCCCCAGCATTTT; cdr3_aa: CASSEALGRVYPQHF
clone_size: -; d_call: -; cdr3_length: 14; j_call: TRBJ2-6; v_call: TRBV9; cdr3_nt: TGTGCCAGCAGCTCGAGTACTGGGGCCAACGTCCTGACTTTC; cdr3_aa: CASSSSTGANVLTF
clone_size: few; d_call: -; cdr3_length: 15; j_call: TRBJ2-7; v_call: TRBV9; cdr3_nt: TGTGCCAGCAGCGTAGCTGGGGGCATCGCCTACGAGCAGTACTTC; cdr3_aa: CASSVAGGIAYEQYF
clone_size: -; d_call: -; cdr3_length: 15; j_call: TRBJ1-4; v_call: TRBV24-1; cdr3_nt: TGTGCCACCAGCGGGGAATCTCCGGCGGAGGAAAAACTGTTTTTT; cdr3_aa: CATSGESPAEEKLFF
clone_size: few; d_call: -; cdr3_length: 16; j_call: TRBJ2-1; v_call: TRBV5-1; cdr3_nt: TGCGCCAGCAGCTTGGAGGAAAGGGGTGCCTACAATGAGCAATTCTTC; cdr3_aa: CASSLEERGAYNEQFF
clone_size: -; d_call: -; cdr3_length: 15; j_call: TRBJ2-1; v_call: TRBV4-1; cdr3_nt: TGCGCCAGCAGCCAAGACAGGGTCTCCTACAATGAGCAGTTCTTC; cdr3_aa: CASSQDRVSYNEQFF
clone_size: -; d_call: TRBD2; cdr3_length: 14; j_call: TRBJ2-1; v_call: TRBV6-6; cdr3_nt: TGTGCCAGCAGTTCCGGGACTAGAAACAATGAGCAGTTCTTC; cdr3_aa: CASSSGTRNNEQFF
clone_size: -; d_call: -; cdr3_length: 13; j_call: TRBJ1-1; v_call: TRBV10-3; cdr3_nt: TGTGCCATCCGAGACATAAGGGACACTGAAGCTTTCTTT; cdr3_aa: CAIRDIRDTEAFF
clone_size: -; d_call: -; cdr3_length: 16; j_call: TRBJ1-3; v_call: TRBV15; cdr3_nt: TGTGCCACCAGCAGAGATGTAGGGGGGAATGGAAACACCATATATTTT; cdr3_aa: CATSRDVGGNGNTIYF
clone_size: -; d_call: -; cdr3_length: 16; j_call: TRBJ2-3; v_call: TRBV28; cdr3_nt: TGTGCCAGCAGTTTCCTCACTAGGGGGGGCACAGATACGCAGTATTTT; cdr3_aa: CASSFLTRGGTDTQYF
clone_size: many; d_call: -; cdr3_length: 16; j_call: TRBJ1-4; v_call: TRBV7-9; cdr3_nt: TGTGCCAGCAGCTTGGTCTTCGGGATCGCTAATGAAAAACTGTTTTTT; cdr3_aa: CASSLVFGIANEKLFF
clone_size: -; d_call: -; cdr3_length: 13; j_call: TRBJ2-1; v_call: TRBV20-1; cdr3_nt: TGCAGTGCTTCCGCGTACTCCTACAATGAGCAGTTCTTC; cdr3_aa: CSASAYSYNEQFF
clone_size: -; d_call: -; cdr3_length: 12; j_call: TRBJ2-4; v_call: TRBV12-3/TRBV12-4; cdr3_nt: TGTGCCAGCAGTTTAATGCAAAACATTCAGTACTTC; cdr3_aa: CASSLMQNIQYF
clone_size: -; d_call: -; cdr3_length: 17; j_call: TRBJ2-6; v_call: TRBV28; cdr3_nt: TGTGCCAGCAGTTTAAGTCAGGGAACCTCTGGAGCCAACGTCCTGACTTTC; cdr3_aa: CASSLSQGTSGANVLTF
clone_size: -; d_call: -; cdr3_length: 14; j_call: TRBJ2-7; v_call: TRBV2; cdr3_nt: TGTGCCAGCAGGGGGACTTATCTCCTACGAGAGCAGTACTTC; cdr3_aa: CASRGTYLLREQYF
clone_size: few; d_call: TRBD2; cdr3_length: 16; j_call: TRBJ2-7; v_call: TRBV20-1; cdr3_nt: TGCAGTGCCCAACCACTATTGCGGGAGGGCCACTACGAGCAGTACTTC; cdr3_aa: CSAQPLLREGHYEQYF
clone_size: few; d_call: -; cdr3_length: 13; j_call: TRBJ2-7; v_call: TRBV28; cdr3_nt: TGTGCCAGCAGGTGGGCAGGGCGCTACGAACAGTACTTC; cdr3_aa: CASRWAGRYEQYF
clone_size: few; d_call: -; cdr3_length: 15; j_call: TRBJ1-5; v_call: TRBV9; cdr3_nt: TGTGCCAGCAGCCGTGATGGGCAGGGCGGACAGCCCCAGCATTTT; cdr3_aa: CASSRDGQGGQPQHF